This TCR beta chain was retrieved from a study of response to subunit inactivated influenza vaccine. From the RT-PCR reads, TCRdb called clonotypes with MiXCR, one entry per CDR3 protein. The sample carries roughly 170,000 distinct CDR3 sequences, about 9% recorded once. Study outcomes and limitations: A suggestion made by the authors is that each seasonal influenza vaccination recruits few new T cells.

With 0 bases removed from V and 2 bases from J, the gap between germline ends came to 8 bases. This CDR3 spans 14 amino acids. Germline V gives CDR1 GTSNPN, CDR2 SVGIG (reference sequence). About this clonotype: Its specificity is unknown.

The V gene is TRBV30, the J gene TRBJ1-5; D perhaps matches TRBD1 (5 bases). The sample here was non-naive T cells sorted from PBMCs, taken on the day of vaccination. The TCR sequence derives from a man aged 50 or older who received an inactivated influenza vaccine. In DNA form, the CDR3 reads TGTGCCTGGAGTGTAGCCAGGGGCAATCAGCCCCAGCATTTT. It codes for CAWSVARGNQPQHF.